This record looks at one TCR beta chain sequence and its context. The protocol was immunoSEQ multiplex PCR, while the TCRdb copy is restricted to in-frame clones and leaves out a portion. This table has about 250,000 clones, roughly 86% appearing once. The germline V gene has CDR1 MNHEY and CDR2 SVGAGI. The CDR3 sequence is 16 residues long. The V end lost 2 bases, the J end lost 4 bases, and 17 bases lay between the germline ends. This specimen belongs to a study of blood T cell repertoires in COVID-19. This TCR was recovered from a woman aged 80 or older with COVID-19, enrolled during active disease. Sequencing was carried out using peripheral blood. The chain combines TRBV6-5 with TRBJ1-1, with D maybe TRBD1 (5 bases). This CDR3 reads CASSYSQGAGGTEAFF. CDR3 in DNA: TGTGCCAGCAGTTACAGCCAAGGGGCCGGGGGCACTGAAGCTTTCTTT.